A selection of T cell receptor beta chains follows, all from one sample in a study of shared T cell receptors in the human thymus. The table came from immunoSEQ multiplex PCR; TCRdb's copy has only in-frame clones and leaves some out. Among fewer than 700,000 clones listed, approximately 87% were seen once. The sample was also linked to a second study, of human thymus T cells.

Sequencing was performed on thymocytes. The receptors shown here come from a boy younger than two with a congenital heart defect. The CDR3 runs from the conserved cysteine through the conserved F or W. The D gene is left open where the match is weak. Clone size is shown for a subset of rows, as once, few, many or a class of expanded clone.

D	size	J	V	CDR3	DNA
NA	once	TRBJ2-7	TRBV27	CASSLNTNSHEQYF	TGTGCCAGCAGTTTAAATACGAACTCCCACGAGCAGTACTTC
NA	NA	TRBJ1-5	TRBV6-1	CASRRAQGSNQPQHF	TGTGCCAGCAGAAGGGCCCAGGGGAGCAATCAGCCCCAGCATTTT
TRBD2	NA	TRBJ2-1	TRBV30	CAPSLGFLAGVHEQFF	TGTGCCCCCTCCTTAGGTTTCCTAGCGGGAGTCCATGAGCAGTTCTTC
NA	NA	TRBJ1-1	TRBV4-3	CASSQEGEVAFF	TGCGCCAGCAGCCAAGAAGGAGAGGTGGCTTTCTTT
TRBD2	NA	TRBJ2-1	TRBV4-2	CASSSGTNNEQFF	TGTGCCAGCAGCAGCGGGACCAACAATGAGCAGTTCTTC
NA	few	TRBJ2-3	TRBV11-2	CASSLVEGGMGTDTQYF	TGTGCCAGCAGCTTAGTTGAAGGAGGGATGGGCACAGATACGCAGTATTTT
NA	NA	TRBJ2-1	TRBV27	CASSSGSPQGAHNEQFF	TGTGCCAGCAGTTCCGGATCACCTCAAGGAGCACACAATGAGCAGTTCTTC
TRBD1	NA	TRBJ2-7	TRBV28	CASSRRQGPVGWTGEQYF	TGTGCCAGCAGTCGCCGACAGGGACCCGTCGGGTGGACGGGGGAGCAGTACTTC
NA	NA	TRBJ1-1	TRBV2	CASSYPPIGGDTEAFF	TGTGCCAGCAGTTATCCCCCAATAGGGGGGGACACTGAAGCTTTCTTT
TRBD1	few	TRBJ2-1	TRBV18	CASSPPGQGHNEQFF	TGTGCCAGCTCACCACCGGGACAGGGGCACAATGAGCAGTTCTTC
NA	NA	TRBJ2-2	TRBV4-1	CASSQEDPPRTGELFF	TGCGCCAGCAGCCAAGAGGACCCCCCGCGGACCGGGGAACTGTTTTTT
TRBD2	NA	TRBJ2-1	TRBV6-4	CASRAGTSGNNEQFF	TGTGCCAGCAGGGCTGGGACTAGCGGAAACAATGAGCAGTTCTTC
TRBD2	NA	TRBJ2-7	TRBV7-2	CASSLLLLAGGPRISEQYF	TGTGCCAGCAGCCTACTTCTACTAGCGGGAGGGCCTCGAATCTCCGAGCAGTACTTC
NA	NA	TRBJ1-1	TRBV5-1	CASSQGWRMNTEAFF	TGCGCCAGCAGCCAGGGGTGGCGCATGAACACTGAAGCTTTCTTT
NA	NA	TRBJ1-2	TRBV28	CASSLCPALQINYGYTF	TGTGCCAGCAGTTTATGCCCGGCCCTACAGATTAACTATGGCTACACCTTC
TRBD2	once	TRBJ2-3	TRBV7-2	CASSLGLAAPDTQYF	TGTGCCAGCAGCTTAGGACTAGCGGCACCAGATACGCAGTATTTT
NA	NA	TRBJ2-2	TRBV11-2	CASQAGSNTGELFF	TGTGCCAGCCAGGCGGGGTCGAACACCGGGGAGCTGTTTTTT
TRBD2	NA	TRBJ2-7	TRBV4-1	CASSHVGLGTYEQYF	TGCGCCAGCAGCCATGTTGGACTAGGGACCTACGAGCAGTACTTC
NA	NA	TRBJ2-2	TRBV18	CASSLKEANYKSGELFF	TGTGCCAGCTCACTGAAAGAGGCGAACTACAAGAGCGGGGAGCTGTTTTTT
TRBD1	NA	TRBJ1-1	TRBV2	CASRETGITEAFF	TGTGCCAGCAGAGAGACAGGGATCACTGAAGCTTTCTTT
NA	NA	TRBJ2-1	TRBV9	CASSSGGPHNEQFF	TGTGCCAGCAGCAGCGGAGGGCCGCACAATGAGCAGTTCTTC
NA	NA	TRBJ2-3	TRBV4-3	CASSQDGSRRVADTQYF	TGCGCCAGCAGCCAAGACGGTTCGCGGAGAGTGGCAGATACGCAGTATTTT
NA	NA	TRBJ2-7	TRBV29-1	CSVEEGRGGEQYF	TGCAGCGTTGAAGAGGGCAGGGGTGGCGAGCAGTACTTC
NA	NA	TRBJ1-1	TRBV27	CASSWGGGTEAFF	TGTGCCAGCAGTTGGGGGGGAGGCACTGAAGCTTTCTTT
NA	NA	TRBJ2-1	TRBV19	CARTAGVVPWNEQFF	TGTGCCAGAACGGCAGGGGTGGTGCCTTGGAATGAGCAGTTCTTC
TRBD1	NA	TRBJ1-5	TRBV19	CASRKQTGAANQPQHF	TGTGCCAGTCGGAAACAGACAGGGGCGGCGAATCAGCCCCAGCATTTT
TRBD2	NA	TRBJ2-1	TRBV28	CASSSWRGTSGSNEQFF	TGTGCCAGCAGTTCGTGGAGGGGGACTAGCGGGAGTAATGAGCAGTTCTTC
NA	NA	TRBJ1-1	TRBV5-1	CASGGAGDTEAFF	TGCGCCAGTGGGGGCGCTGGGGACACTGAAGCTTTCTTT
NA	NA	TRBJ1-2	TRBV4-1	CASSQDPGRGPHYGYTF	TGCGCCAGCAGCCAAGATCCGGGGCGGGGACCCCACTATGGCTACACCTTC
NA	NA	TRBJ1-1	TRBV13	CASKGVTEAFF	TGTGCCAGCAAAGGGGTCACTGAAGCTTTCTTT
NA	once	TRBJ1-4	TRBV10-3	CAISLVKGDEKLFF	TGTGCCATCAGTCTAGTGAAGGGGGATGAAAAACTGTTTTTT
NA	NA	TRBJ1-1	TRBV28	CASSPGIEAFF	TGTGCCAGCAGTCCGGGGATCGAAGCTTTCTTT